A single sample gave rise to the 10 T cell receptor beta chains below, sequenced in a study of blood T cells in healthy people across ages (dated by TCRdb to between 2015 and 2017). The receptor library was made with 5' RACE. The listed sequencing device is Illumina HiSeq 2500. The second PCR ran for about 6 to 11 cycles and used a J-beta primer mix along with a sample-barcoded 5' primer. Clones were called with MiXCR by TCRdb after fastp trimmed the public reads at Q25, and only in-frame beta chains were retained. When rows share a CDR3 protein, they turn into one entry using the most common DNA and genes. The sample has around 1,000,000 distinct CDR3 sequences on record, approximately 25% of them singletons. The ten largest clonotypes hold 0.75% of the sample. The data were also submitted as part of a second study, on T cells of mothers and their children.

The sequencing sample was made of blood. The receptors were sampled from a girl aged 2 to 10 in good health.

This clonotype was detected only a few times. V usage is TRBV2 and J usage is TRBJ2-7; 7 bases fit TRBD1. Trimming removed 0 bases from V and 2 bases from J; junction bases left unmatched: 4. Per the germline V gene, CDR1 is SNHLY and CDR2 is FYNNEI. The CDR3 has 15 amino acids. The CDR3 DNA is TGTGCCAGCAGTGAAGCAGGGGGCCAACCCTACGAGCAGTACTTC. It translates to CASSEAGGQPYEQYF.

This chain links TRBV29-1 with TRBJ2-5; D may be TRBD1 (5 bases). The J call may be faulty, since TRBJ2-7 better matches the DNA end. Germline assignment: CDR1 SQVTM and CDR2 ANQGSEA. CDR3 length equals 12 residues. CDR3 residues: CSAEVRDYEQYF. Written as DNA, the CDR3 is TGCAGCGCTGAGGTCAGGGACTACGAGCAGTACTTC.

The chain employs TRBV3-1 and TRBJ2-7; 8 nucleotides line up with TRBD2. From germline, CDR1 is LGHDT and CDR2 YNNKEL (reference sequence). V shed 1 base, J shed 6 bases, and the junction held 5 bases outside the gene matches. This CDR3 spans 14 amino acids. The chain's CDR3 is CASSQGSGGSEQYF. The CDR3, as DNA: TGTGCCAGCAGCCAAGGGTCGGGGGGGAGCGAGCAGTACTTC.

The genes are TRBV20-1 and TRBJ2-1; 9 bases are a match to TRBD2. The DNA end lines up better with TRBJ2-5; the J call may be wrong. The CDR3 loop spans 14 amino acids. The germline V gene encodes CDR1 DFQATT and CDR2 SNEGSKA (reference sequence). The CDR3: CSARVRGGGETQYF. CDR3 nucleotides: TGCAGTGCTAGAGTGCGGGGGGGAGGAGAGACCCAGTACTTC.

This chain links TRBV29-1 with TRBJ2-1; D might be TRBD1 (5 bases). This CDR3 spans 15 amino acids. Trimming took off 1 base at V and 0 bases at J, with 10 bases between the two ends. Germline CDR1 is SQVTM and CDR2 is ANQGSEA. The CDR3 is CSVEGGAGSYNEQFF. The CDR3 DNA follows: TGCAGCGTTGAAGGGGGCGCTGGCTCCTACAATGAGCAGTTCTTC.

J is TRBJ1-2 and V is TRBV28; no definite D call. The CDR3 totals 11 residues. CDR1 and CDR2 (germline): MDHEN, SYDVKM. With 3 bases removed from V and 7 bases from J, the gap between germline ends came to 6 bases. The CDR3 sequence: CASSFSSGYTF. The CDR3 bases are TGTGCCAGCAGTTTTTCGAGTGGCTACACCTTC.

This clonotype was found a few times. The chain is built from TRBV24-1 and TRBJ2-3; 9 bases map to TRBD1. The CDR3 consists of 15 residues. Germline V lookup: CDR1 KGHDR, CDR2 SFDVKD. V gave up 5 bases and J gave up 4 bases; unmatched junction bases: 6. The CDR3 DNA sequence: TGTGCCACCAGTGCACTACAGGGGGCATCAGATACGCAGTATTTT. This sequence encodes CATSALQGASDTQYF.

At least ten counts were recorded for this clonotype. The J gene is TRBJ2-1, the V gene TRBV6-1; the match to TRBD2 covers 7 bases. V shed 1 base and J 8 bases; nucleotides not matched to a gene: 5. CDR1 and CDR2 from the germline V gene are MNHNS and SASEGT. The CDR3 covers 14 residues. CDR3 region: CASSEGGGWDEQFF. The CDR3 region has the DNA TGTGCCAGCAGTGAAGGCGGGGGTTGGGATGAGCAGTTCTTC.

The rearrangement uses TRBV6-2 or TRBV6-3 and TRBJ2-1; 9 bases match TRBD1. The J call is doubtful: the DNA matches TRBJ2-7 better. This CDR3 region has 16 residues. Germline CDR1 is MNHEY and CDR2 is SVGEGT. The CDR3 sequence is CASRLLPGQGPHEQYF. The CDR3 region has the DNA TGTGCCAGCAGGCTCCTACCGGGACAGGGTCCCCACGAGCAGTACTTC.

This clonotype was seen a few times. The chain links TRBV29-1 to TRBJ2-3; D not certain. V lost 3 bases, J lost 0 bases, and 7 bases lay in between. There are 13 residues in the CDR3. CDR1 SQVTM and CDR2 ANQGSEA come from the germline V gene. CDR3 region: CSVDSSSTDTQYF. The CDR3 region has the DNA TGCAGCGTTGACAGCTCTAGCACAGATACGCAGTATTTT.